This is a list of T cell receptor beta chains from one sample in a study of blood T cell repertoires in COVID-19. Here immunoSEQ multiplex PCR was the method, and the copy in TCRdb shows in-frame clones only, minus some. The sample lists roughly 20,000 clones, around nine tenths occurring once. The sample comprised peripheral blood. The receptors stem from a man in his forties with active COVID-19. CDR3s include the opening cysteine and the closing phenylalanine or tryptophan. D genes are given only for firm matches.

.	TRBV10-1	TRBJ2-2	TGCGCCAGCAGTGACACAGAAGGCGGGGAGCTGTTTTTT	CASSDTEGGELFF
.	TRBV7-9	TRBJ2-7	TGTGCCAGCAGCTTAGGACATTCGCCCTACGAGCAGTACTTC	CASSLGHSPYEQYF
TRBD2	TRBV29-1	TRBJ2-7	TGCAGCGTTAGCGGGAAAAACTACGAGCAGTACTTC	CSVSGKNYEQYF
.	TRBV6-6	TRBJ1-5	TGTGCCAGCAGTCCCCGTGCAGGAAGCAATCAGCCCCAGCATTTT	CASSPRAGSNQPQHF
.	TRBV25-1	TRBJ2-1	TGTGCCAGCAGTGAGAGATTGCGCGGCGATGAGCAGTTCTTC	CASSERLRGDEQFF
.	TRBV6-5	TRBJ1-4	TGTGCCAGCAGTTACTCCGCGCGATCCGGACAGCAAAAACTGTTTTTT	CASSYSARSGQQKLFF
.	TRBV21-1	TRBJ1-5	TGTGCCAGCAGCAAAGAAGACAGGGTGGGCAATCAGCCCCAGCATTTT	CASSKEDRVGNQPQHF
TRBD2	TRBV30	TRBJ2-5	TGTGCCTGGACGGTTTCGGGGGGGCCAGTGACCCAGTACTTC	CAWTVSGGPVTQYF
TRBD2	TRBV11-2	TRBJ2-3	TGTGCCAGCAGCCCAGGACTAGCGGGGCCGAGGGCAGATACGCAGTATTTT	CASSPGLAGPRADTQYF
.	TRBV5-8	TRBJ2-7	TGTGCCAGCAGCCGGGACTTCGTTATCTACGAGCAGTACTTC	CASSRDFVIYEQYF
TRBD2	TRBV28	TRBJ2-3	TGTGCCAGCACCTCACGGACTAGCCCCGACACAGATACGCAGTATTTT	CASTSRTSPDTDTQYF
.	TRBV7-9	TRBJ1-3	TGTGCCAGCAGCAAACTGGGCGCGAGCTCTGGAAACACCATATATTTT	CASSKLGASSGNTIYF
TRBD2	TRBV6-5	TRBJ2-7	TGTGCCAGCAGTTCCCCGTGGACTAGCGGGAGTCAAGAGCAGTACTTC	CASSSPWTSGSQEQYF
.	TRBV20-1	TRBJ2-7	TGCAGTGCTAGTGCAGCGGGCAGCTCCTACGAGCAGTACTTC	CSASAAGSSYEQYF
TRBD2	TRBV5-4	TRBJ2-3	TGTGCCAGCAGCTTTCTAGCGGGAGCTAGCACAGATACGCAGTATTTT	CASSFLAGASTDTQYF
.	TRBV6-2/TRBV6-3	TRBJ1-6	TGTGCCAGCAGTTATGAGAATTCACCCCTCCACTTT	CASSYENSPLHF
.	TRBV7-9	TRBJ1-3	TGTGCCAGCAGCTTTCCCGGGTTGGTCAACTCTGGAAACACCATATATTTT	CASSFPGLVNSGNTIYF
TRBD2	TRBV30	TRBJ2-1	TGTGCCTGGAGTGTTTTACTAGCGGGAGGTGAGCAGTTCTTC	CAWSVLLAGGEQFF
.	TRBV18	TRBJ1-3	TGTGCCAGCTCACCGGCAGGGATGGCAAACACCATATATTTT	CASSPAGMANTIYF
.	TRBV28	TRBJ1-2	TGTGCCAGCAGTAAAAAAGTATGGAGGGGCTACACCTTC	CASSKKVWRGYTF
TRBD2	TRBV29-1	TRBJ2-1	TGCAGCGTGGGGTCCCTAGCGGGAGGGCCGAGCAATGAGCAGTTCTTC	CSVGSLAGGPSNEQFF
TRBD2	TRBV11-2	TRBJ2-7	TGTGCCAGCAGCTCCCCCGGGAGGGTGTTCGCCTACGAGCAGTACTTC	CASSSPGRVFAYEQYF